Below are 9 T cell receptor beta chains sequenced from a single sample in a study of early T cells in non-severe SARS-CoV-2 infection. TCRdb called the 5' RACE reads again in MiXCR, with one record for every CDR3 protein. The sample consists of some 70,000 distinct CDR3 sequences, about 4.9% of them appearing once. Input material: whole blood. Receptors originate from an adult who was a healthcare worker with PCR-confirmed SARS-CoV-2 infection or an uninfected control (not recorded which).

The chain uses TRBV20-1 and TRBJ2-7; D unresolved. The V gene's germline CDR1 is DFQATT and CDR2 SNEGSKA (reference sequence). Trimming left V 6 bases short and J 7 bases short, with 25 bases between. This CDR3 spans 15 amino acids. CDR3 loop: CSARQRGSPGIEQYF. The CDR3 coding sequence is TGCAGTGCCCGACAACGTGGGTCCCCGGGTATTGAGCAGTACTTC.

This clonotype occurred many times. The chain combines TRBV7-9 with TRBJ2-1; no clear D. V dropped 5 bases and J dropped 11 bases, with 16 bases sitting between them. The CDR3 runs to 13 residues. Germline CDR1 SEHNR, CDR2 FQNEAQ (reference sequence). The CDR3 DNA reads TGTGCCAGCAGCCCCAGCATGTCTTCTCAGCAGTTCTTC. It translates to CASSPSMSSQQFF.

The chain couples TRBV10-1 to TRBJ2-1; D not certain. CDR3 length equals 14 residues. V was pared by 3 bases and J by 10 bases, with 16 bases between. The germline CDR1 and CDR2 sequences are WNHNN and SYGVQD (reference sequence). The CDR3 region is CASSEFAQLSEQFF. The CDR3 DNA reads as TGCGCCAGCAGTGAATTTGCACAGCTCTCGGAGCAGTTCTTC.

This clonotype appeared many times. This chain links TRBV29-1 with TRBJ2-1; D call uncertain. V gave up 3 bases and J gave up 4 bases, with 4 bases separating them. Germline V CDR1 and CDR2: SQVTM, ANQGSEA. The CDR3 contains 11 residues. The CDR3 here is CSVDGYNEQFF. CDR3 DNA: TGCAGCGTTGACGGTTACAATGAGCAGTTCTTC.

This clonotype was seen a few times. This rearrangement joins TRBV29-1 to TRBJ2-3; TRBD1 matches 8 bases. Germline V gene data show CDR1 as SQVTM and CDR2 as ANQGSEA. V trimming: 4 bases; J trimming: 5 bases; junction bases outside the gene matches: 5. The CDR3 is 13 residues long. The chain's CDR3 is CSVVRGPGDTQYF. In DNA form, the CDR3 reads TGCAGCGTTGTCAGGGGGCCGGGAGATACGCAGTATTTT.

Only a few counts were recorded for this clonotype. This rearrangement joins TRBV20-1 to TRBJ2-1; TRBD2 aligns across 12 bases. This CDR3 spans 19 amino acids. Germline-derived CDR1 and CDR2 are DFQATT and SNEGSKA (reference sequence). With V trimmed by 1 base and J by 8 bases, 18 bases remained unmatched. Written as DNA, the CDR3 is TGCAGTGCTAGAGTGTACCGGACAACTGGACTAGCGGGGAGGGATGAGCAGTTCTTC. Amino acids: CSARVYRTTGLAGRDEQFF.

This clonotype came up many times. The V gene is TRBV7-8, the J gene TRBJ1-2; TRBD1 matches 10 bases. The CDR3 runs to 15 residues. From germline, CDR1 is SGHVS and CDR2 FQNEAQ. The V gene end was trimmed by 5 bases and the J gene end by 3 bases; junction bases not matched to a gene: 6. Here the CDR3 reads CASSPRGTGDYGYTF. The CDR3 coding sequence is TGTGCCAGCAGCCCGAGGGGGACAGGGGACTATGGCTACACCTTC.

This clonotype has a count of ten or more. The chain combines TRBV6-5 with TRBJ2-7, with D perhaps matching TRBD2 (6 bases). From germline, CDR1 is MNHEY and CDR2 SVGAGI. The length of the CDR3 is 17 residues. With 0 bases removed from V and 2 bases from J, the gap between germline ends came to 17 bases. The CDR3 bases are TGTGCCAGCAGTTACTCGGTTAGCGGAGTTTCCACCTACGAGCAGTACTTC. This sequence encodes CASSYSVSGVSTYEQYF.

This clonotype was seen ten or more times. The CDR3, as DNA: TGTGCCAGCAGCTTAGGACACCAAGAGACCCAGTACTTC. As protein: CASSLGHQETQYF. The chain carries TRBV11-2 and TRBJ2-5; D is ambiguous. The CDR3 length is 13 residues. Germline CDR1 and CDR2: SGHAT and FQNNGV. Trimming took off 1 base at V and 0 bases at J, with 3 bases between the two ends.